The sequence of this T cell receptor (beta chain) was determined in a study of T cells in narcolepsy. Points from the study as a whole: Reportedly, autoreactive clonotypes were serially detected in patients' blood but not controls'. Comparing one patient's CSF and blood CD4+ clonotypes highlighted HCRT- and TRIB2-specific autoreactive clonotypes. In some patient and control memory CD4+ samples, autoreactive clones were absent.

Assay: immunoSEQ multiplex PCR; the TCRdb copy retains only in-frame clones and omits some. The sample consists of about 35,000 clones, approximately 84% of them appearing once. This clone was recorded a few times. Its antigen is currently unknown. The length of the CDR3 is 14 residues. V was clipped by 3 bases and J by 5 bases; unmatched bases: 7. Per the germline V gene, CDR1 is SGDLS and CDR2 is YYNGEE. The origin of this receptor is a human donor in good health. Sequenced: memory (CD45RA-) CD4+ T cells from blood. V is TRBV9 and J is TRBJ2-5, with 7 bases matching TRBD2. The DNA of the CDR3 is TGTGCCAGCAGCGCACCCTCCGGGGGGGAGACCCAGTACTTC. Protein sequence: CASSAPSGGETQYF.